These 2 T cell receptor beta chains share one sample of origin, sequenced in a study of regulatory T cells in long-lasting Graves disease. For TCR beta, libraries came from iRepertoire HTBI primers and Arm-PCR of CDR3 regions. A single record per CDR3 protein comes from TCRdb applying MiXCR to the multiplex PCR reads. The table records about 400,000 distinct CDR3 sequences, under 25% of them present only once. Noted time point: persistent/refractory GD, antithyroid drugs over 5 years with positive TRAb. Researchers made the TCR library from RNA that was extracted from PBMCs. The sequenced sample was peripheral blood mononuclear cells (PBMCs), obtained when the disease was refractory, from a patient treated with antithyroid drugs. The receptors shown here come from a female donor with Graves disease.

This sequence joins TRBV19 and TRBJ2-2; 7 nucleotides align to TRBD1. Trimming cost V 4 bases and J 2 bases; bases outside gene matches: 7. This CDR3 has 16 amino acids. Germline CDR1 is LNHDA and CDR2 is SQIVND (reference sequence). This chain's CDR3 is CASSTAGTDNTGELFF. In nucleotides, the CDR3 is TGTGCCAGTAGTACCGCCGGGACAGATAACACCGGGGAGCTGTTTTTT.

The chain combines TRBV19 with TRBJ1-2; unclear D gene. V lost 7 bases to trimming and J lost 4 bases, with 19 bases between them. This CDR3 has 15 residues. Germline CDR1 is LNHDA and CDR2 is SQIVND (reference sequence). CDR3 sequence (DNA): TGTGCCAGTACTTACGCGGGCAGCCGGTTCTATGGCTACACCTTC. This encodes CASTYAGSRFYGYTF.